This TCR beta chain is from a study of cytomegalovirus exposure and HLA in healthy donors. Study summary: Researchers found that roughly 81% of 398 genotyped donors fell within the Caucasian-associated ancestry cluster.

Findings and limits, study-wide: Confirmation was obtained in vitro that a few CMV-associated chains are specific for CMV antigens. According to a later analysis, donors in an Asian-associated ancestry cluster reportedly had fewer N-insertions than the roughly 720-donor mean.

Researchers ran the PCR with 60 Vbeta and 13 Jbeta primers. Data came from immunoSEQ multiplex PCR; TCRdb stores just in-frame clones and leaves some out. The sample carries about 140,000 clones, 75% to 80% recorded once. In its sample, this clone was seen once. Its matching antigen is unknown. The clonotype comes from a female donor in good health and CMV-seronegative. The material sequenced was PBMCs.

The CDR3 DNA is TGTGCCAGCAGCCGACCTACAGGGCCCCCATTGCGGGGCTACACCTTC. Translating gives CASSRPTGPPLRGYTF. The V and J genes are TRBV5-6 and TRBJ1-2; D might be TRBD1 (6 bases). CDR1 is SGHDT and CDR2 is YYEEEE in the germline V gene. The CDR3 contains 16 residues. V shed 4 bases and J shed 8 bases, with 24 bases lying between them.